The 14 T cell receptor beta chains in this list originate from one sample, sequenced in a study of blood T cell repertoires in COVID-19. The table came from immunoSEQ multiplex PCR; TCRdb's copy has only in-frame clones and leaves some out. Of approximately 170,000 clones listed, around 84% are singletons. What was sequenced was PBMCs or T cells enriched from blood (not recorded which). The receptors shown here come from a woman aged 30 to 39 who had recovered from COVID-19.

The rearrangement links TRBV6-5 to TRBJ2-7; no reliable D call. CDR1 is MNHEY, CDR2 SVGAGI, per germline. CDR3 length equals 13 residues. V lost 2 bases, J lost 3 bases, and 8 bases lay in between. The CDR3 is CASSYAENYEQYV. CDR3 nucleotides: TGTGCCAGCAGTTACGCGGAAAACTACGAGCAGTACGTC.

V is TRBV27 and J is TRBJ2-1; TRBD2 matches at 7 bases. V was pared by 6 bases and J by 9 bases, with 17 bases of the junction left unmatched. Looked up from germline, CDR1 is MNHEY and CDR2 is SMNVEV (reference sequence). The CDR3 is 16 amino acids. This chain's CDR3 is CASSPRTRAPNSEQFF. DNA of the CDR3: TGTGCCAGCAGCCCGCGGACTAGGGCCCCTAACAGTGAGCAGTTCTTC.

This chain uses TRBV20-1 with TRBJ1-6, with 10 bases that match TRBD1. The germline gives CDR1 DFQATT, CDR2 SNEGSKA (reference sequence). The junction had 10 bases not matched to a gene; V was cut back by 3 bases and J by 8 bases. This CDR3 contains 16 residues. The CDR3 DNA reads TGCAGTGCTAGTTCGGGACAGGGGAGGGTGCATTCACCCCTCCACTTT. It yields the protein CSASSGQGRVHSPLHF.

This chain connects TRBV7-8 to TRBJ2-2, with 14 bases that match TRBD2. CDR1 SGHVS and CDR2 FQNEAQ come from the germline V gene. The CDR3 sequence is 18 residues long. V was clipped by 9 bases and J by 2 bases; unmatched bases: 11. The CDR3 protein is CASTPGLAGAVNTGELFF. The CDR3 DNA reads TGTGCCAGTACCCCGGGACTAGCGGGGGCCGTCAACACCGGGGAGCTGTTTTTT. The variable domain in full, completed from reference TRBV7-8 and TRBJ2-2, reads GAGVSQSPRYKVAKRGQDVALRCDPISGHVSLFWYQQALGQGPEFLTYFQNEAQLDKSGLPSDRFFAERPEGSVSTLKIQRTQQEDSAVYLCASTPGLAGAVNTGELFFGEGSRLTVL.

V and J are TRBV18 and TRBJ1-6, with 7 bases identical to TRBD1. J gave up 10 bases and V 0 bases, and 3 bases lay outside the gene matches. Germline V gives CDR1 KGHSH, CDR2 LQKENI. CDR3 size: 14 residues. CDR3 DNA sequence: TGTGCCAGCTCACCACCAGGGGGCCGCTCACCCCTCCACTTT. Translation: CASSPPGGRSPLHF.

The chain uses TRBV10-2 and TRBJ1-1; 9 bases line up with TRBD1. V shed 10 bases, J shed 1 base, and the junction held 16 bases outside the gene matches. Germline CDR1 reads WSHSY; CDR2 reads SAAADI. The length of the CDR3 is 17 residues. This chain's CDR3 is CATVPPTGTGPNTEAFF. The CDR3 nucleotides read TGCGCCACCGTTCCGCCTACCGGGACAGGGCCGAACACTGAAGCTTTCTTT.

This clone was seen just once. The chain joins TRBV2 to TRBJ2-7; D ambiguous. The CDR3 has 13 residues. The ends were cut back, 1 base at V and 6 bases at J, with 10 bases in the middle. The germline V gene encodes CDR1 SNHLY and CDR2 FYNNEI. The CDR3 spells CASSEVGSGEQYV. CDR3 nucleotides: TGTGCCAGCAGTGAAGTTGGGTCGGGCGAGCAGTACGTC.

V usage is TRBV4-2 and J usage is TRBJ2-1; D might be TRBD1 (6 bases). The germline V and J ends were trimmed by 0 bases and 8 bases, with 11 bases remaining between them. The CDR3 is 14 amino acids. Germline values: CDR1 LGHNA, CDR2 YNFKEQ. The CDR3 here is CASSQESRGDEQFF. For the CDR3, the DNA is TGTGCCAGCAGCCAAGAATCCAGGGGCGATGAGCAGTTCTTC.

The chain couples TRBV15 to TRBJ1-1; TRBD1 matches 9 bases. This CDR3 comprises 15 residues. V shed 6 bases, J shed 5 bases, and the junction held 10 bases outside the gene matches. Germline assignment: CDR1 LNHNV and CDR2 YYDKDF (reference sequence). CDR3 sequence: CATSLEQGAGTEAFF. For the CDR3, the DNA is TGTGCCACCAGTTTGGAACAGGGGGCTGGAACTGAAGCTTTCTTT.

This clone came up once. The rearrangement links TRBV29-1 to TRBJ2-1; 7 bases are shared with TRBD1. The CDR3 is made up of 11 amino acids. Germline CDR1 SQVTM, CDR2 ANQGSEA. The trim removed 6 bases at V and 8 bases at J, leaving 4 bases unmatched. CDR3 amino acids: CSVHRGHEQFF. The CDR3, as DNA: TGCAGCGTCCACAGGGGCCATGAGCAGTTCTTC.

The CDR3 protein is CASSHRGRSGSGSTDTQYF. CDR3 sequence (DNA): TGTGCCAGCAGCCACAGGGGTCGAAGCGGGAGTGGGAGCACAGATACGCAGTATTTT. The chain links TRBV28 to TRBJ2-3; D is perhaps TRBD2 (8 bases). In germline, CDR1 is MDHEN, CDR2 SYDVKM. The V gene lost 6 bases and the J gene lost 0 bases, with 25 bases spanning the gap. CDR3 size: 19 residues.

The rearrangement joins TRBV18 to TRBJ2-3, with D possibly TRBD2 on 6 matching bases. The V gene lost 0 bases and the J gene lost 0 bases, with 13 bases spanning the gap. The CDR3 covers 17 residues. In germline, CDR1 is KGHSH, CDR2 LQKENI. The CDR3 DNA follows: TGTGCCAGCTCACCACCCTGGGCGGGGTCTAGCACAGATACGCAGTATTTT. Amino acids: CASSPPWAGSSTDTQYF.

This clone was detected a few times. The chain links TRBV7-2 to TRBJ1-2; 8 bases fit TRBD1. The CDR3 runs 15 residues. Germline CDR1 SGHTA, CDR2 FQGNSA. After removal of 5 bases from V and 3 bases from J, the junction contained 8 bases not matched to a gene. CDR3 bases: TGTGCCAGCAGCGACAGGGGTGGCGCGCACTATGGCTACACCTTC. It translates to CASSDRGGAHYGYTF.

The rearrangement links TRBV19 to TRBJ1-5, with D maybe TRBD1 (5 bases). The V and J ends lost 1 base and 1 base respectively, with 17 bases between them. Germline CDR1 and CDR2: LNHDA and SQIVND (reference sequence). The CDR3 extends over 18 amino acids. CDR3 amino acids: CASSIVSVAGSSNQPQHF. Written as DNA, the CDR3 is TGTGCCAGTAGTATAGTTAGTGTGGCAGGGTCGAGCAATCAGCCCCAGCATTTT.